This TCR beta chain was observed in a study of blood T cell repertoires in COVID-19. For the study at large: Whether acute or convalescent, the COVID-19 samples came from the United States, Italy and Spain. PBMCs, B-cell-depleted T cells, or T cells were the source of the cDNA or gDNA that made up the material.

In the source study's methods: Using reference gene primer amplification, nucleated cell counts were estimated. Profiling relied on immunoSEQ multiplex PCR, and the TCRdb table lists in-frame clones only, not all of them. Clone size and the V and J calls come from that table; the DNA yielded D and trimming. The sample holds about 140,000 clones, 84% seen once. The CDR3 loop spans 13 amino acids. CDR1 and CDR2 from the germline V gene are KGHSH and LQKENI. The ends were cut back, 3 bases at V and 8 bases at J, with 12 bases in the middle. The chain links TRBV18 to TRBJ2-3; the D is unclear. The receptor comes from a human donor in a cohort sampled during active COVID-19. Material: peripheral blood. The CDR3 spells CASSPPVCGTQYF. DNA of the CDR3: TGTGCCAGCTCACCCCCGGTTTGTGGTACGCAGTATTTT. Filled out from reference TRBV18 and TRBJ2-3, the complete variable domain reads NAGVMQNPRHLVRRRGQEARLRCSPMKGHSHVYWYRQLPEEGLKFMVYLQKENIIDESGMPKERFSAEFPKEGPSILRIQQVVRGDSAAYFCASSPPVCGTQYFGPGTRLTVL.